Listed below are T cell receptor beta chains from one sample, sequenced in a study of radiotherapy plus CTLA-4 blockade in lung cancer. Assay used: immunoSEQ multiplex PCR; TCRdb lists only in-frame clones, some missing. The data contain more than 75,000 clones, 65% to 75% of them singletons. The sample in question was peripheral blood, obtained from a patient treated with radiotherapy plus ipilimumab. The source of these receptors is a human donor with non-small cell lung cancer who had a partial response to radiotherapy plus ipilimumab. Some clones in this sample may be carry-over from other donors' samples. The CDR3 runs from the conserved cysteine through the conserved F or W. Fields, in order: V gene, clone size, J gene, CDR3 length, D gene, CDR3 protein, CDR3 DNA. D genes are given only for firm matches. Clone size, where shown, is once, few, many, or a class for clones that have expanded.

TRBV4-2	-	TRBJ1-6	14	-	CASSLRGRESPLHF	TGTGCCAGCAGCTTAAGAGGGAGGGAGTCACCCCTCCACTTT
TRBV5-5	-	TRBJ2-1	15	TRBD2	CASSEPGLAGGGQFF	TGTGCCAGCAGCGAGCCGGGACTAGCGGGAGGAGGGCAGTTCTTC
TRBV4-1	many	TRBJ1-2	13	-	CASSRWRAGGYTF	TGCGCCAGCAGCCGCTGGAGGGCGGGGGGCTACACCTTC
TRBV29-1	-	TRBJ2-7	14	TRBD1	CSVETGRVSYEQYF	TGCAGCGTTGAGACAGGGAGAGTCTCCTACGAGCAGTACTTC
TRBV9	few	TRBJ2-2	20	TRBD2	CASSVVPGLAGAGRTGELFF	TGTGCCAGCAGCGTAGTCCCCGGACTAGCGGGAGCGGGACGCACCGGGGAGCTGTTTTTT
TRBV15	-	TRBJ2-7	15	TRBD1	CATSRDNRGVIEQYF	TGTGCCACCAGCAGAGATAACAGGGGTGTAATCGAGCAGTACTTC
TRBV28	few	TRBJ1-1	15	TRBD1	CAAQGATAVNTEAFF	TGTGCCGCTCAGGGGGCTACTGCGGTTAACACTGAAGCTTTCTTT
TRBV19	-	TRBJ1-3	14	-	CASTEWSSGNTIYF	TGTGCCAGTACGGAGTGGAGCTCTGGAAACACCATATATTTT
TRBV19	many	TRBJ1-1	14	TRBD1	CASSLGQANAEAFF	TGTGCCAGTAGTCTTGGACAGGCCAATGCTGAAGCTTTCTTT
TRBV7-2	-	TRBJ2-5	15	TRBD1	CASSLPTGGVETQYF	TGTGCCAGCAGCCTCCCGACAGGGGGCGTAGAGACCCAGTACTTC
TRBV4-3	-	TRBJ2-1	16	-	CASSQYVGASAYEQFF	TGCGCCAGCAGCCAGTACGTGGGGGCCTCGGCGTATGAGCAGTTCTTC
TRBV6-7	-	TRBJ2-4	19	-	CASSYSPSLDGETKNIQYF	TGTGCCAGCAGTTACTCCCCTTCGTTAGACGGGGAAACCAAAAACATTCAGTACTTC
TRBV30	-	TRBJ2-1	14	-	CAWSVGPGWNEQFF	TGTGCCTGGAGTGTAGGTCCGGGATGGAATGAGCAGTTCTTC
TRBV27	-	TRBJ1-2	15	-	CASSLSTGLNYGYTF	TGTGCCAGCAGTTTATCGACGGGACTTAACTATGGCTACACCTTC
TRBV7-9	once	TRBJ2-7	19	-	CASSLGQDTSIGTTYEQYF	TGTGCCAGCAGCTTAGGACAGGACACGTCTATCGGAACAACCTACGAGCAGTACTTC
TRBV11-2	-	TRBJ2-5	14	-	CASSLNTAVETQYF	TGTGCCAGCAGCTTAAACACAGCGGTGGAGACCCAGTACTTC
TRBV5-5	-	TRBJ2-7	16	TRBD1	CASSTPGDRGTYEQYF	TGTGCCAGCAGCACACCAGGGGACAGGGGGACCTACGAGCAGTACTTC
TRBV5-1	-	TRBJ1-3	14	-	CASSLAGPGNTIYF	TGCGCCAGCAGCTTGGCAGGGCCCGGAAACACCATATATTTT
TRBV5-8	-	TRBJ2-7	14	TRBD1	CASSVDRVPYEQYF	TGTGCCAGCAGCGTTGACAGGGTCCCCTACGAGCAGTACTTC
TRBV7-9	few	TRBJ2-2	15	-	CASSFGGERTGELFF	TGTGCCAGCAGCTTCGGCGGGGAAAGAACCGGGGAGCTGTTTTTT
TRBV29-1	once	TRBJ2-2	13	TRBD1	CSVRTGGGGELFF	TGCAGCGTTCGGACAGGGGGCGGCGGGGAGCTGTTTTTT
TRBV10-3	-	TRBJ2-7	12	-	CAISARENEQYF	TGTGCCATCAGTGCCCGGGAGAACGAGCAGTACTTC
TRBV7-3	-	TRBJ1-6	13	-	CASSLDRNSPLHF	TGTGCCAGCAGCTTGGACAGAAATTCACCCCTCCACTTT
TRBV5-6	-	TRBJ1-1	15	TRBD1	CASRPRKGAGSEAFF	TGTGCCAGCAGGCCCCGAAAGGGGGCGGGTAGTGAAGCTTTCTTT
TRBV5-1	-	TRBJ2-5	14	-	CASSPGLRQETQYF	TGCGCCAGCAGCCCCGGACTACGCCAAGAGACCCAGTACTTC
TRBV28	-	TRBJ2-7	16	TRBD2	CASSSPLAGGTYEQYF	TGTGCCAGCAGTTCCCCACTAGCGGGAGGCACCTACGAGCAGTACTTC
TRBV5-6	-	TRBJ1-5	14	TRBD1	CASSRDRVNQPQHF	TGTGCCAGCAGCAGAGACAGGGTCAATCAGCCCCAGCATTTT
TRBV4-1	-	TRBJ2-7	14	-	CASRRVWSTFEQYF	TGCGCCAGCAGGAGGGTTTGGTCCACGTTCGAGCAGTACTTC
TRBV28	-	TRBJ2-1	14	-	CASRWRATYNEQFF	TGTGCCAGCCGTTGGAGGGCCACATACAATGAGCAGTTCTTC
TRBV4-2	-	TRBJ2-1	14	-	CASSVAGTDNEQFF	TGTGCCAGCAGCGTCGCCGGGACTGATAATGAGCAGTTCTTC
TRBV27	-	TRBJ1-1	18	-	CASSYKIQGLGMNTEAFF	TGTGCCAGCAGTTACAAGATACAGGGCCTTGGGATGAACACTGAAGCTTTCTTT
TRBV27	few	TRBJ1-6	14	-	CASTLNVGGTPLHF	TGTGCCAGCACCCTGAACGTAGGGGGTACACCCCTCCACTTT
TRBV10-3	-	TRBJ2-1	13	TRBD1	CAFSRGQGYEQFF	TGTGCCTTCTCCAGGGGACAGGGGTATGAGCAGTTCTTC
TRBV11-2	-	TRBJ1-1	13	-	CASSLGSGTEAFF	TGTGCCAGCAGCTTGGGTTCAGGGACTGAAGCTTTCTTT
TRBV5-1	-	TRBJ2-5	14	TRBD2	CASSLPSGSMSQYF	TGCGCCAGCAGCTTGCCTAGCGGGAGTATGTCCCAGTACTTC
TRBV2	-	TRBJ2-2	13	-	CASRPQGSGELFF	TGTGCCAGCAGACCACAGGGCTCCGGGGAGCTGTTTTTT
TRBV7-8	-	TRBJ1-2	13	-	CASSQGFSYGYTF	TGTGCCAGCAGCCAGGGGTTTAGCTATGGCTACACCTTC
TRBV27	-	TRBJ2-5	14	-	CASSLTGVGETQYF	TGTGCCAGCAGTTTGACCGGGGTGGGTGAGACCCAGTACTTC
TRBV6-8	few	TRBJ1-3	13	-	CARAQGSGNTIYF	TGTGCCAGAGCCCAGGGTTCTGGAAACACCATATATTTT